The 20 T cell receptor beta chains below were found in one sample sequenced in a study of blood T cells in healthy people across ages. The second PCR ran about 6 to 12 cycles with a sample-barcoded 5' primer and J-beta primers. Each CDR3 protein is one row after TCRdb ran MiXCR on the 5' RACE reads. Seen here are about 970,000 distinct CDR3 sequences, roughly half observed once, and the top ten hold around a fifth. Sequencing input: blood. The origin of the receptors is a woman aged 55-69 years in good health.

CDR3 DNA sequence: TGTGCCAGCAGTGCGCAATTCGAGCAGTACTTC. Residues: CASSAQFEQYF. The chain carries TRBV2 and TRBJ2-5; D is uncertain. The J call could be wrong; TRBJ2-7 is a better fit for the DNA end. The CDR3 totals 11 residues. Germline V gene data show CDR1 as SNHLY and CDR2 as FYNNEI.

The CDR3 loop is CSAREDIGPETDTQYF. DNA for the CDR3: TGCAGTGCTAGAGAAGATATCGGCCCTGAAACAGATACGCAGTATTTT. This chain joins TRBV20-1 and TRBJ2-3; D ambiguous. The CDR3 consists of 16 residues. V lost 0 bases, J lost 3 bases, and 16 bases lay in between. CDR1 DFQATT and CDR2 SNEGSKA come from the germline V gene (reference sequence).

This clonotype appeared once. CDR3 DNA sequence: TGTGCCAGCAGCGAAATCGGGGGAATAGACTACGAGCAGTACTTC. Residues: CASSEIGGIDYEQYF. This chain uses TRBV28 with TRBJ2-5; D is perhaps TRBD2 (6 bases). The DNA end is more similar to TRBJ2-7, so the J call may be wrong. Germline CDR1 and CDR2: MDHEN and SYDVKM. The CDR3 covers 15 residues.

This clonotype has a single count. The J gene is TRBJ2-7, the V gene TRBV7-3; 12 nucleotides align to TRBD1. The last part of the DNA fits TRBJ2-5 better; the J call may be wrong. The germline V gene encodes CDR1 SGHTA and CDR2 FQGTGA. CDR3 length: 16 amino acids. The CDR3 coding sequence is TGTGCCAGCAGCTTAACTGGGACAGGGGGCGGAGAGACCCAGTACTTC. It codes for CASSLTGTGGGETQYF.

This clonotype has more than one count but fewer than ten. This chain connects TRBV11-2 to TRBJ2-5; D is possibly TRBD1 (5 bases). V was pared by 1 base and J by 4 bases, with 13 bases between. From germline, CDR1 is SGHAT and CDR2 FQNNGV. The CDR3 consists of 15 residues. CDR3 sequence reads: CASSLGIRAGETQYF. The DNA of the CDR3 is TGTGCCAGCAGCTTAGGGATCAGGGCCGGAGAGACCCAGTACTTC.

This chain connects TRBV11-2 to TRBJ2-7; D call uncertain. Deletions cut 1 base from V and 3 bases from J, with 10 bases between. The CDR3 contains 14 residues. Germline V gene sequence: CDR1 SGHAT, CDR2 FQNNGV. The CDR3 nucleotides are TGTGCCAGCAGCTTAGTCAGGAGCCTCTACGAGCAGTACTTC. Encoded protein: CASSLVRSLYEQYF.

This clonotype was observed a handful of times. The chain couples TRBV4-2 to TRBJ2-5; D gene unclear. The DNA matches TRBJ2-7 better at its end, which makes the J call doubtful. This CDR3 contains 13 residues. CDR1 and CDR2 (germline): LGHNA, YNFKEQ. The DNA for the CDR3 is TGTGCCAGCCAAGACCTCCGTCCGAACGAGCAGTACTTC. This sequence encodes CASQDLRPNEQYF.

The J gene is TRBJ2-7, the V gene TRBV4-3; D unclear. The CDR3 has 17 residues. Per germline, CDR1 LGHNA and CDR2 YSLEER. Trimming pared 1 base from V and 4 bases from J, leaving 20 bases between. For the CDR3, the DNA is TGCGCCAGCAGCCAAGGATTAGCTCAAAGGGAAGGGTACGAGCAGTACTTC. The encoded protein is CASSQGLAQREGYEQYF.

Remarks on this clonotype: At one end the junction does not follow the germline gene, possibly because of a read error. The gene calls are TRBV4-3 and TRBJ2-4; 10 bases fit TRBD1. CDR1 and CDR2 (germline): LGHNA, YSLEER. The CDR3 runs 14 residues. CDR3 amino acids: CTSSQGTGENIQYF. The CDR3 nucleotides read TGCACCAGCAGCCAAGGGACAGGGGAAAACATTCAGTACTTC.

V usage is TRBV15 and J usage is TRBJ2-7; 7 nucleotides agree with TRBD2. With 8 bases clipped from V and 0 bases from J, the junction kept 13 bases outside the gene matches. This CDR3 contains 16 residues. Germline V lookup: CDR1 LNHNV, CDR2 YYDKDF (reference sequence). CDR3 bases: TGTGCCACCTCTACTTTCGGGACTACTCACTCCTACGAGCAGTACTTC. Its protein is CATSTFGTTHSYEQYF.

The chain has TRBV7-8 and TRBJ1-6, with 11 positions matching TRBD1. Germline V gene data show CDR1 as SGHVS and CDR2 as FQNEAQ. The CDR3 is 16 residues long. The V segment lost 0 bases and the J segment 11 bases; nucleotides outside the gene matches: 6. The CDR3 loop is CASSLAGTGGPTPLHF. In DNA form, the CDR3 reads TGTGCCAGCAGCTTAGCCGGGACAGGGGGTCCCACACCCCTCCACTTT.

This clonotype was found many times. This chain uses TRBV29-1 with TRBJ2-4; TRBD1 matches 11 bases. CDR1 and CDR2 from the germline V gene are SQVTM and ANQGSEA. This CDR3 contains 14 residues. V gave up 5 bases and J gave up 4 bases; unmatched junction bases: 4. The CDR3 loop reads CSVLGTGGKNIQYF. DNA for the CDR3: TGCAGCGTTCTTGGGACAGGGGGTAAAAACATTCAGTACTTC. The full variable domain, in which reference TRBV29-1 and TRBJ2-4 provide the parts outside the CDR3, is SAVISQKPSRDICQRGTSLTIQCQVDSQVTMMFWYRQQPGQSLTLIATANQGSEATYESGFVIDKFPISRPNLTFSTLTVSNMSPEDSSIYLCSVLGTGGKNIQYFGAGTRLSVL.

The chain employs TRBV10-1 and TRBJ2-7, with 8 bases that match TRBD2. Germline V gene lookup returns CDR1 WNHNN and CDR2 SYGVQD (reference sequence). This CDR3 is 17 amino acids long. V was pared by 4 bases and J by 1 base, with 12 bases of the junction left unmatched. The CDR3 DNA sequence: TGCGCCAGCAGTGGTGGACTAGCAGGAGTGAAATCCTACGAGCAGTACTTC. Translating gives CASSGGLAGVKSYEQYF.

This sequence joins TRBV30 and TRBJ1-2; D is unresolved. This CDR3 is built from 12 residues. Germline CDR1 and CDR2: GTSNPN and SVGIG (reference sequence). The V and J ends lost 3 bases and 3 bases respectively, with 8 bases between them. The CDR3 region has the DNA TGTGCCTGGAGGGCCTACGACTATGGCTACACCTTC. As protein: CAWRAYDYGYTF.

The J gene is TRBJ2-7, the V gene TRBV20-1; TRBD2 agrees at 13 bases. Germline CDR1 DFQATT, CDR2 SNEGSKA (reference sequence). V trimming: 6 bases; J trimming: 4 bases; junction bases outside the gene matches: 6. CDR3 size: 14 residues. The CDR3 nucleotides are TGCAGTGCAAAAACTAGCGGGAGGGGGTACGAGCAGTACTTC. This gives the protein CSAKTSGRGYEQYF.

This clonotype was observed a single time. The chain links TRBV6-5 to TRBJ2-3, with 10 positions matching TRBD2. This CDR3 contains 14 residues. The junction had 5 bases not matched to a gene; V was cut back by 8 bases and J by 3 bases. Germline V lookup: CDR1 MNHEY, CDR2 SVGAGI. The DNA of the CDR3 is TGTGCCAGCGGGCGGGGACTAGCGACAGATACGCAGTATTTT. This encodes CASGRGLATDTQYF.

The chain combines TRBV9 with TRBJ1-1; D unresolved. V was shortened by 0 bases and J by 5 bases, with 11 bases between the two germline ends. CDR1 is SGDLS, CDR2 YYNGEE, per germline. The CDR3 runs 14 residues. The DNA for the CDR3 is TGTGCCAGCAGCGTAGGCAGACGCGGTACTGAAGCTTTCTTT. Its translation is CASSVGRRGTEAFF.

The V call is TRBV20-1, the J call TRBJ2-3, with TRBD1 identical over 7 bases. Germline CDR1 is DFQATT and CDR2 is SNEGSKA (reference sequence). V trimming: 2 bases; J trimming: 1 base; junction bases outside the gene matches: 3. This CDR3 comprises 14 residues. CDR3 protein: CSARKQGRTDTQYF. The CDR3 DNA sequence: TGCAGTGCTAGAAAACAGGGGCGCACAGATACGCAGTATTTT.

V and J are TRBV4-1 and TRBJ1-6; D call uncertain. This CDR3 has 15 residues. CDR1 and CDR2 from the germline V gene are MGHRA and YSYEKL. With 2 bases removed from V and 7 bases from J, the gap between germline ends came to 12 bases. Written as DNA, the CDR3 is TGCGCCAGCAGCCAAACCAGTCCTTCGAATTCACCCCTCCACTTT. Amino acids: CASSQTSPSNSPLHF.

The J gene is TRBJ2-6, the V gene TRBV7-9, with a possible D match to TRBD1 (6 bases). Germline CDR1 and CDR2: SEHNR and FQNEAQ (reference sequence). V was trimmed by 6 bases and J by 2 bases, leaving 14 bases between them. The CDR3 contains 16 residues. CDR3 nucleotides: TGTGCCAGCAGGGAACAGGGTGGAGCTGGGGCCAACGTCCTGACTTTC. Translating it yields CASREQGGAGANVLTF.